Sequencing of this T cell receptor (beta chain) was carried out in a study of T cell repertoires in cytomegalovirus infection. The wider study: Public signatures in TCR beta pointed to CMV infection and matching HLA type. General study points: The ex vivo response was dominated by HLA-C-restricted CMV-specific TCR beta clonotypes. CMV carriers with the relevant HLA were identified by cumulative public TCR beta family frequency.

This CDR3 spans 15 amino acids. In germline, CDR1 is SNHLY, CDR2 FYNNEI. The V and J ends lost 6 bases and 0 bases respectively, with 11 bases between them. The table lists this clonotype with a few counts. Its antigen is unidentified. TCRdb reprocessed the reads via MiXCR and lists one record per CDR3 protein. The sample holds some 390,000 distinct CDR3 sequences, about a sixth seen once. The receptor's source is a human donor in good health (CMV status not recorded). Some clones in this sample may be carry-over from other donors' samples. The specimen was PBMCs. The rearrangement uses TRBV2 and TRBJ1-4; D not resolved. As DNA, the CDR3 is TGTGCCAGCAGGCCGGACCGTGCAACTAATGAAAAACTGTTTTTT. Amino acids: CASRPDRATNEKLFF.